This TCR beta chain emerged from a study of spatial heterogeneity in lung cancer. This clonotype was seen many times. The antigen is not known. TCRdb analysed the 5' RACE reads with MiXCR anew, one entry per CDR3 protein. The table has roughly 18,000 distinct CDR3 sequences, 4.5% to 7% seen once. Overall study findings and caveats: Tumoral mutation counts were tracked by counts of expanded intratumoral alpha and beta TCRs.

CDR1 and CDR2 from the germline V gene are SQVTM and ANQGSEA. The V gene lost 7 bases and the J gene lost 9 bases, with 13 bases spanning the gap. The CDR3 consists of 11 residues. Time point meaning: sample taken at primary tumor resection. Without sorting, whole RNA was sequenced from tumor, nontumor lung or frozen PBMC. This rearrangement joins TRBV29-1 to TRBJ2-1, with D possibly being TRBD1 or TRBD2 (6 bases each). Source: lung tumor tissue, taken at surgery. This TCR derives from a female donor with early-stage non-small cell lung cancer. The DNA of the CDR3 is TGCAGCGCCACGGGGGCCGGTGAGCAGTTCTTC. It specifies CSATGAGEQFF.